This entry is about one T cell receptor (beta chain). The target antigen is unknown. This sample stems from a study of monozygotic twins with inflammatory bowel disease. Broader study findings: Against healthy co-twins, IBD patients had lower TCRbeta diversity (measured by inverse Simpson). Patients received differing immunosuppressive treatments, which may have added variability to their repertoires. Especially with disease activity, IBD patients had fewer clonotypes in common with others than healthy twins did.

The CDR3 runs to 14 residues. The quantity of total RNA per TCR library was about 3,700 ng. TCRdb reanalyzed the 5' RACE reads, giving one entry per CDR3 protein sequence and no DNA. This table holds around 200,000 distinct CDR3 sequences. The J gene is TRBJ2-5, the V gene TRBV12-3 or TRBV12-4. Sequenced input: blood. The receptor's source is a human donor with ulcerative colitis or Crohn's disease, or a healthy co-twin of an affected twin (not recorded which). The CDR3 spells CASSLVSQQETQYF.